This T cell receptor beta chain was identified during a study of T cell repertoires in urothelial bladder cancer. Method: immunoSEQ multiplex PCR; TCRdb's copy keeps in-frame clones and lacks some. The repertoire has 9,000 to 13,000 clones, 68% of them found once; the top ten carry 6.5% to 8.5%. This CDR3 is 14 amino acids long. The V gene lost 5 bases and the J gene lost 10 bases, with 18 bases spanning the gap. Germline CDR1 is LNHNV and CDR2 is YYDKDF (reference sequence). V usage is TRBV15 and J usage is TRBJ2-1, with D possibly being TRBD1 (6 bases). The origin of this receptor is a human donor with a benign inflammatory bladder lesion. Sequencing was done on a sample of tumor-infiltrating cells from bladder cancer. The CDR3 DNA sequence: TGTGCCACCAGCCGAAACAGGGCCCTGGGGGAGCAGTTCTTC. It is translated as CATSRNRALGEQFF.